This paragraph covers one TCR beta chain sequence. Its antigen is unidentified. The sample has other DNA sequences that encode this CDR3 too. The CDR3 runs 13 residues. CDR1 GTSNPN and CDR2 SVGIG come from the germline V gene (reference sequence). The V gene lost 0 bases and the J gene lost 7 bases, with 12 bases spanning the gap. This sample stems from a study of shared clonotypes between healthy human individuals. The repertoire was sequenced with immunoSEQ multiplex PCR; TCRdb's copy has only in-frame clones and lacks some. The table records 2 million to 2.5 million clones, approximately 94% of them present only once. General study points: Among the subsets, naive ones generally showed larger estimated richness than memory ones. Sorted-subset sequencing, rarefaction showed, was incomplete despite large depth.

Healthy and HIV-negative, the adult donors had no recent acute infections or vaccinations. A CD45RA-negative memory subset and a CD45RA+ naive subset were separated from the CD4+ cells. The sample comprised naive CD4+ T cells sorted from blood. The subset is: CD45RA+ positively selected. This clonotype was sampled from a man in his late teens or twenties in good health. The V and J genes are TRBV30 and TRBJ1-2, with a weak D call TRBD1 (5 bases). The CDR3 protein is CAWSVRQGGGYTF. The CDR3 DNA sequence: TGTGCCTGGAGTGTACGGCAGGGCGGTGGCTACACCTTC. The full variable domain, with the rest looked up from reference TRBV30 and TRBJ1-2, is SQTIHQWPATLVQPVGSPLSLECTVEGTSNPNLYWYRQAAGRGLQLLFYSVGIGQISSEVPQNLSASRPQDRQFILSSKKLLLSDSGFYLCAWSVRQGGGYTFGSGTRLTVV.